These T cell receptor beta chains were read from a single sample in a study of control samples from healthy donors and cancer patients. Libraries were prepared by immunoSEQ multiplex PCR; TCRdb keeps only in-frame clonotypes and omits some of them. Of about 160,000 clones listed, 70% to 90% were seen once; the top ten hold about 12%. Source material: blood. These TCRs come from a man aged 25-45 years in good health. Each CDR3 is given with its conserved first and last residue. D genes are given only for firm matches. Size values are once, few and many counts, or a class for expanded clones, and some rows have none.

cdr3_aa: CASSVGYQVGYNEQFF
cdr3_nt: TGTGCCAGCAGCGTAGGTTACCAAGTAGGGTACAATGAGCAGTTCTTC
j_call: TRBJ2-1
v_call: TRBV9
clone_size: many
d_call: -

cdr3_aa: CASSMNRHTGELFF
cdr3_nt: TGTGCCAGTAGTATGAACAGACACACCGGGGAGCTGTTTTTT
j_call: TRBJ2-2
v_call: TRBV19
clone_size: -
d_call: -

cdr3_aa: CASGTGAGGFNEQFF
cdr3_nt: TGTGCCAGCGGGACGGGAGCGGGAGGCTTCAATGAGCAGTTCTTC
j_call: TRBJ2-1
v_call: TRBV11-3
clone_size: -
d_call: TRBD2

cdr3_aa: CASSSPGGAKKETQYF
cdr3_nt: TGTGCCAGTAGTTCCCCCGGCGGAGCCAAGAAAGAGACCCAGTACTTC
j_call: TRBJ2-5
v_call: TRBV19
clone_size: -
d_call: -

cdr3_aa: CASSQRGTSQEGSFF
cdr3_nt: TGTGCCAGCAGCCAAAGGGGTACCTCACAAGAGGGTTCGTTCTTC
j_call: TRBJ2-1
v_call: TRBV3-1/TRBV3-2
clone_size: -
d_call: -

cdr3_aa: CASSAGPSPSTDTQYF
cdr3_nt: TGTGCCAGCAGCGCCGGACCGTCTCCTAGCACAGATACGCAGTATTTT
j_call: TRBJ2-3
v_call: TRBV9
clone_size: -
d_call: -

cdr3_aa: CASSFMTANYGYTF
cdr3_nt: TGTGCCAGCAGCTTCATGACAGCAAACTATGGCTACACCTTC
j_call: TRBJ1-2
v_call: TRBV5-6
clone_size: -
d_call: -

cdr3_aa: CASARDGGAFF
cdr3_nt: TGTGCCAGCGCTAGGGACGGGGGAGCTTTCTTT
j_call: TRBJ1-1
v_call: TRBV6-5
clone_size: -
d_call: -

cdr3_aa: CATSGRANSPLHF
cdr3_nt: TGTGCCACCAGTGGCCGGGCGAATTCACCCCTCCACTTT
j_call: TRBJ1-6
v_call: TRBV24-1
clone_size: -
d_call: -

cdr3_aa: CSAGQPQHF
cdr3_nt: TGCAGTGCAGGGCAGCCCCAGCATTTT
j_call: TRBJ1-5
v_call: TRBV20-1
clone_size: -
d_call: -

cdr3_aa: CASSTLAGHPYEQYF
cdr3_nt: TGTGCCAGCAGCACGTTAGCGGGGCATCCCTACGAGCAGTACTTC
j_call: TRBJ2-7
v_call: TRBV5-6
clone_size: -
d_call: TRBD2

cdr3_aa: CATSRAQGNQPQHF
cdr3_nt: TGTGCCACCAGCAGAGCGCAGGGGAACCAGCCCCAGCATTTT
j_call: TRBJ1-5
v_call: TRBV15
clone_size: -
d_call: -

cdr3_aa: CASSPVGLSYNEQFF
cdr3_nt: TGCGCCAGCAGCCCGGTAGGTCTATCCTACAATGAGCAGTTCTTC
j_call: TRBJ2-1
v_call: TRBV5-1
clone_size: -
d_call: -

cdr3_aa: CASSLASGRPADTQYF
cdr3_nt: TGTGCCAGCAGCCTCGCTAGCGGGAGACCCGCAGATACGCAGTATTTT
j_call: TRBJ2-3
v_call: TRBV5-4
clone_size: -
d_call: TRBD2

cdr3_aa: CASSVGEKLFF
cdr3_nt: TGTGCCAGCTCAGTTGGTGAAAAACTGTTTTTT
j_call: TRBJ1-4
v_call: TRBV18
clone_size: -
d_call: -

cdr3_aa: CASSPPNRPSGTDTQYF
cdr3_nt: TGTGCCAGCTCACCACCGAACAGGCCATCAGGGACAGATACGCAGTATTTT
j_call: TRBJ2-3
v_call: TRBV18
clone_size: -
d_call: -

cdr3_aa: CASRLGGSNQPQHF
cdr3_nt: TGTGCCAGTAGATTAGGGGGAAGCAATCAGCCCCAGCATTTT
j_call: TRBJ1-5
v_call: TRBV19
clone_size: -
d_call: -

cdr3_aa: CAWSERHKNTEAFF
cdr3_nt: TGTGCCTGGAGTGAAAGGCACAAGAACACTGAAGCTTTCTTT
j_call: TRBJ1-1
v_call: TRBV30
clone_size: -
d_call: -

cdr3_aa: CASSLGSRRETQYF
cdr3_nt: TGTGCCAGCAGTTTGGGCTCCCGGCGAGAGACCCAGTACTTC
j_call: TRBJ2-5
v_call: TRBV28
clone_size: -
d_call: -

cdr3_aa: CASSTGQPSGNTIYF
cdr3_nt: TGTGCCAGCAGCACGGGACAGCCCTCTGGAAACACCATATATTTT
j_call: TRBJ1-3
v_call: TRBV2
clone_size: -
d_call: TRBD1

cdr3_aa: CAISEGNRQGGANTEAFF
cdr3_nt: TGTGCCATCAGTGAGGGAAACCGGCAGGGGGGGGCGAACACTGAAGCTTTCTTT
j_call: TRBJ1-1
v_call: TRBV10-3
clone_size: -
d_call: TRBD1

cdr3_aa: CASSLGRESTIYF
cdr3_nt: TGTGCCAGCAGCTTGGGAAGGGAGAGCACCATATATTTT
j_call: TRBJ1-3
v_call: TRBV13
clone_size: -
d_call: -

cdr3_aa: CASSLLDGSTEAFF
cdr3_nt: TGTGCCAGCAGCTTGCTGGACGGCAGCACTGAAGCTTTCTTT
j_call: TRBJ1-1
v_call: TRBV5-5
clone_size: -
d_call: -

cdr3_aa: CASRGTYSTGELFF
cdr3_nt: TGTGCCAGCCGCGGGACTTACTCCACCGGGGAGCTGTTTTTT
j_call: TRBJ2-2
v_call: TRBV25-1
clone_size: -
d_call: -

cdr3_aa: CASSVASVNTEAFF
cdr3_nt: TGTGCCAGCAGCGTAGCCTCCGTGAACACTGAAGCTTTCTTT
j_call: TRBJ1-1
v_call: TRBV9
clone_size: -
d_call: -

cdr3_aa: CASSQAHTGIDTQYF
cdr3_nt: TGTGCCAGCAGCCAGGCCCACACTGGTATAGATACGCAGTATTTT
j_call: TRBJ2-3
v_call: TRBV4-2
clone_size: -
d_call: -

cdr3_aa: CSVLQGSGNTIYF
cdr3_nt: TGCAGCGTCCTACAGGGTTCCGGAAACACCATATATTTT
j_call: TRBJ1-3
v_call: TRBV29-1
clone_size: -
d_call: -

cdr3_aa: CASSPGGYTEAFF
cdr3_nt: TGTGCCAGCAGTCCAGGGGGCTACACTGAAGCTTTCTTT
j_call: TRBJ1-1
v_call: TRBV12-3/TRBV12-4
clone_size: few
d_call: TRBD1

cdr3_aa: CASSLWGGLEYGYTF
cdr3_nt: TGTGCCAGCAGCTTGTGGGGGGGCCTAGAATATGGCTACACCTTC
j_call: TRBJ1-2
v_call: TRBV7-9
clone_size: -
d_call: -

cdr3_aa: CASSLVGWPSYNEQFF
cdr3_nt: TGTGCCAGCAGCTTGGTGGGTTGGCCGTCCTACAATGAGCAGTTCTTC
j_call: TRBJ2-1
v_call: TRBV5-6
clone_size: -
d_call: -

cdr3_aa: CASSLDKNYNEQFF
cdr3_nt: TGTGCCAGCAGTTTAGACAAAAACTACAATGAGCAGTTCTTC
j_call: TRBJ2-1
v_call: TRBV28
clone_size: -
d_call: -

cdr3_aa: CASSRGDGGELFF
cdr3_nt: TGCGCCAGCAGCCGCGGGGATGGCGGGGAGCTGTTTTTT
j_call: TRBJ2-2
v_call: TRBV5-1
clone_size: -
d_call: -

cdr3_aa: CASSLGTDTDTQYF
cdr3_nt: TGTGCCAGCAGCTTAGGGACAGATACAGATACGCAGTATTTT
j_call: TRBJ2-3
v_call: TRBV7-3
clone_size: -
d_call: TRBD1

cdr3_aa: CASSQGTRVVNEQFF
cdr3_nt: TGTGCCAGCAGCCAGGGCACGAGGGTCGTCAATGAGCAGTTCTTC
j_call: TRBJ2-1
v_call: TRBV3-1/TRBV3-2
clone_size: -
d_call: -

cdr3_aa: CASSSPGLGGNTIYF
cdr3_nt: TGTGCCAGCAGCTCCCCAGGGCTGGGCGGAAACACCATATATTTT
j_call: TRBJ1-3
v_call: TRBV25-1
clone_size: -
d_call: -

cdr3_aa: CASRFFWGIPGGYTF
cdr3_nt: TGTGCCAGCAGATTCTTTTGGGGGATCCCGGGGGGCTACACCTTC
j_call: TRBJ1-2
v_call: TRBV5-8
clone_size: -
d_call: -

cdr3_aa: CASSLWPNYYGGYTF
cdr3_nt: TGTGCCAGCAGCTTATGGCCCAACTACTATGGAGGCTACACCTTC
j_call: TRBJ1-2
v_call: TRBV5-6
clone_size: -
d_call: -

cdr3_aa: CASSPGLAGGDEQFF
cdr3_nt: TGTGCCAGCTCACCAGGACTAGCGGGAGGGGATGAGCAGTTCTTC
j_call: TRBJ2-1
v_call: TRBV18
clone_size: -
d_call: TRBD2

cdr3_aa: CASSEGPQVEGEKLFF
cdr3_nt: TGTGCCAGCAGTGAAGGTCCCCAGGTCGAGGGGGAAAAACTGTTTTTT
j_call: TRBJ1-4
v_call: TRBV6-1
clone_size: -
d_call: -

cdr3_aa: CASQGDTDTQYF
cdr3_nt: TGCGCCAGCCAGGGAGACACAGATACGCAGTATTTT
j_call: TRBJ2-3
v_call: TRBV5-1
clone_size: once
d_call: -

cdr3_aa: CASSLGLAGVYEQFF
cdr3_nt: TGTGCCAGCAGTCTCGGACTAGCGGGAGTTTATGAGCAGTTCTTC
j_call: TRBJ2-1
v_call: TRBV3-1/TRBV3-2
clone_size: -
d_call: TRBD2

cdr3_aa: CASSGTVNQPQHF
cdr3_nt: TGTGCCAGTTCGGGGACAGTTAATCAGCCCCAGCATTTT
j_call: TRBJ1-5
v_call: TRBV19
clone_size: -
d_call: TRBD1

cdr3_aa: CASSQGDHSGANVLTF
cdr3_nt: TGTGCCAGCAGCCAAGGAGATCACTCTGGGGCCAACGTCCTGACTTTC
j_call: TRBJ2-6
v_call: TRBV4-2
clone_size: -
d_call: -

cdr3_aa: CASSVISGGYNEQFF
cdr3_nt: TGTGCCAGCAGCGTTATAAGCGGGGGGTACAATGAGCAGTTCTTC
j_call: TRBJ2-1
v_call: TRBV9
clone_size: -
d_call: TRBD2

cdr3_aa: CASSQVTSGSYNEQFF
cdr3_nt: TGTGCCAGCAGCCAAGTAACTAGCGGGAGCTACAATGAGCAGTTCTTC
j_call: TRBJ2-1
v_call: TRBV14
clone_size: -
d_call: TRBD2

cdr3_aa: CASSEFGRSSSYNEQFF
cdr3_nt: TGTGCCAGCAGTGAGTTTGGCAGGTCGAGCTCCTACAATGAGCAGTTCTTC
j_call: TRBJ2-1
v_call: TRBV2
clone_size: -
d_call: -

cdr3_aa: CASSWSGGTDTQYF
cdr3_nt: TGTGCCAGCAGTTGGTCGGGGGGCACAGATACGCAGTATTTT
j_call: TRBJ2-3
v_call: TRBV6-4
clone_size: -
d_call: -